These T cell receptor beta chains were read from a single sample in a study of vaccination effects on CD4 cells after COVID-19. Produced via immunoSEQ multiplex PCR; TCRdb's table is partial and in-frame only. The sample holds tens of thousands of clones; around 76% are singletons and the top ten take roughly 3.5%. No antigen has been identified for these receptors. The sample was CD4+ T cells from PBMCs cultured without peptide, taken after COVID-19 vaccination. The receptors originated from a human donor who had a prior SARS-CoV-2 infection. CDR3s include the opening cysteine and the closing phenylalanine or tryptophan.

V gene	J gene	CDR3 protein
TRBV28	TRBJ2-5	CASTGAGYPIETQYF
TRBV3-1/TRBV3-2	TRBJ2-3	CASSQRSSQTDTQYF
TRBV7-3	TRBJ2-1	CASSLTNSAKSQFF
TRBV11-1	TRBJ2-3	CASSPSGGDTDTQYF
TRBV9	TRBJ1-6	CASSVDPRGGSPLHF
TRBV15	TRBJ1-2	CATSNFHGASYGYTF
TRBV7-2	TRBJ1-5	CASSLGARGDQPQHF
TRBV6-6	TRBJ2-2	CASSNRVLNTGELFF
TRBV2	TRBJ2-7	CASSETGQFIYEQYF
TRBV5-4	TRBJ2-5	CASSLGVRETQYF